The 9 T cell receptor beta chains in this list originate from one sample, sequenced in a study of CD8 T cells in ankylosing spondylitis. TCRdb re-called the 5' RACE reads with MiXCR, one entry per CDR3 protein. Seen here are some 200,000 distinct CDR3 sequences, roughly 26% observed once, and the top ten hold about 6.2%. The sequenced sample was blood, either unsorted or a sorted T cell fraction (not recorded which). These receptors were obtained from a male donor with ankylosing spondylitis or in good health (not recorded which).

The V gene is TRBV6-2 or TRBV6-3, the J gene TRBJ1-2; TRBD1 matches 8 bases. The length of the CDR3 is 14 residues. Trimming at V came to 6 bases and at J to 4 bases, leaving 7 bases not matched to a gene. Germline CDR1 reads MNHEY; CDR2 reads SVGEGT. The CDR3 loop is CASRDRQGPYGYTF. CDR3 sequence (DNA): TGTGCCAGCAGGGATAGACAGGGGCCCTATGGCTACACCTTC.

This clonotype showed up just a few times. The chain combines TRBV20-1 with TRBJ1-1, with a tentative D call TRBD1 (5 bases). Looked up from germline, CDR1 is DFQATT and CDR2 is SNEGSKA (reference sequence). V shed 2 bases and J shed 1 base, with 11 bases lying between them. The CDR3 runs 14 residues. The CDR3 region is CSARRTTRNTEAFF. The CDR3, as DNA: TGCAGTGCTAGAAGGACAACAAGGAACACTGAAGCTTTCTTT.

This clonotype has only a few counts. The V gene is TRBV6-5, the J gene TRBJ1-4, with D hard to call. Between the trimmed V and J ends, which lost 4 bases and 2 bases, there was a span of 14 bases. In germline, CDR1 is MNHEY, CDR2 SVGAGI. This CDR3 has 16 amino acids. CDR3 residues: CASSSGSRGTNEKLFF. The CDR3 DNA reads as TGTGCCAGCAGTTCCGGATCTCGAGGGACTAATGAAAAACTGTTTTTT.

With regard to this clonotype: The junction differs from germline at one of its ends, possibly a read error. V is TRBV7-2 and J is TRBJ2-4, with D tentatively TRBD2 (6 bases). The CDR3 covers 13 residues. Germline lookup yields CDR1 SGHTA and CDR2 FQGNSA. In DNA, the CDR3 is TGTGCCAGCAGCCCCTCATCGGGACTCCCGCCCCACTTC. It translates to CASSPSSGLPPHF.

This chain joins TRBV29-1 and TRBJ2-3; 8 positions agree with TRBD2. Germline CDR1 SQVTM, CDR2 ANQGSEA. V dropped 4 bases and J dropped 0; count of bases not matched to a gene: 6. The CDR3 extends over 15 amino acids. The CDR3 spells CSVVTSGASTDTQYF. Written as DNA, the CDR3 is TGCAGCGTTGTCACTAGCGGTGCTAGCACAGATACGCAGTATTTT.

This clonotype has more than one count but fewer than ten. The genes are TRBV6-1 and TRBJ1-6; D is uncertain. The CDR3 sequence is 14 residues long. V was pared by 7 bases and J by 6 bases, with 13 bases between. The germline V gene encodes CDR1 MNHNS and CDR2 SASEGT. This CDR3 is CASTPFPINSPLHF. CDR3 DNA sequence: TGTGCCAGCACCCCGTTCCCGATTAATTCACCCCTCCACTTT.

This chain connects TRBV10-3 to TRBJ2-1; D remains ambiguous. V shed 4 bases and J shed 6 bases, with 16 bases lying between them. The CDR3 runs to 15 residues. Germline lookup yields CDR1 ENHRY and CDR2 SYGVKD. CDR3 residues: CAISVISSLGNEQFF. The DNA for the CDR3 is TGTGCCATCAGTGTCATTAGCTCTTTGGGCAATGAGCAGTTCTTC.

The rearrangement uses TRBV6-6 and TRBJ1-1; D call uncertain. CDR3 length: 12 amino acids. Trimming cost V 4 bases and J 4 bases, with 7 bases left between them. Germline V CDR1 and CDR2: MNHNY, SVGAGI (reference sequence). In DNA form, the CDR3 reads TGTGCCAGCAGTTCGGGGTCCACTGAAGCTTTCTTT. This codes for CASSSGSTEAFF.

This clonotype was counted at least ten times. This chain uses TRBV25-1 with TRBJ2-2, with D perhaps TRBD2 (5 bases). There are 12 residues in the CDR3. CDR1 and CDR2 (germline): MGHDK, SYGVNS. The ends were cut back, 4 bases at V and 6 bases at J, with 6 bases in the middle. CDR3 in amino acids: CASSGGPGELFF. DNA for the CDR3: TGTGCCAGCAGTGGAGGGCCCGGGGAGCTGTTTTTT.